The clone carrying this TCR beta chain was seen repeatedly, ten times or more. Its target is unknown. The authors amplified TCR beta CDR3 regions from RNA transcripts. HTBI primers served in a first-round RT-PCR, which a second-round multiplex PCR followed. MiXCR, run by TCRdb on the multiplex PCR reads, gives a single entry per CDR3 protein. Of a few hundred thousand distinct CDR3 sequences listed, roughly a sixth are singletons. This CDR3 comprises 15 residues. V lost 4 bases, J lost 5 bases, and 13 bases lay in between. Germline V gene sequence: CDR1 SGHRS, CDR2 YFSETQ. This sample is part of a study of Graves' ophthalmopathy and Graves' hyperthyroidism. Findings of the study overall: Most clonotypes expanded in thyroid above 0.001 frequency were present in blood too. Ophthalmopathy progression was predicted by the model at 60% to 71% sensitivity and 72.22% specificity.

Ophthalmopathy cases showed moderate-to-severe activity, scoring CAS ≥3 and NOSPECS ≥4, with duration under 3 months. This rearrangement joins TRBV5-1 to TRBJ1-6; possible D gene TRBD1, 5 bases. Input material: peripheral blood. The TCR comes from an adult man with Graves' ophthalmopathy. CDR3 bases: TGCGCCAGCAGCCCGCCAGGGACGGATAATTCACCCCTCCACTTT. Translating it yields CASSPPGTDNSPLHF.